These 13 T cell receptor beta chains originate from one sample sequenced in a study of cytomegalovirus exposure and HLA in healthy donors. TCRdb's table, derived via immunoSEQ multiplex PCR, lists solely in-frame clones and lacks some. Among over 100,000 clones listed, around 87% were seen once. Sequencing input: PBMCs. All receptors derive from a woman aged 18-29 years in good health and CMV-seropositive.

V is TRBV6-1 and J is TRBJ1-1, with 7 bases matching TRBD1. CDR1 and CDR2 from the germline V gene are MNHNS and SASEGT. Germline trimming cut 6 bases from V and 4 bases from J; bases unmatched to any gene: 8. The CDR3 extends over 14 amino acids. CDR3 nucleotide sequence: TGTGCCAGCAGGGCCGACAGGGCGACCACTGAAGCTTTCTTT. This translates into CASRADRATTEAFF.

This chain links TRBV6-6 with TRBJ1-1; D is undetermined. Germline CDR1 MNHNY, CDR2 SVGAGI (reference sequence). The CDR3 has 13 residues. V dropped 6 bases and J dropped 2 bases, with 10 bases sitting between them. CDR3 nucleotide sequence: TGTGCCAGCAGAACCGGGATTAACACTGAAGCTTTCTTT. Amino acid sequence: CASRTGINTEAFF.

The chain joins TRBV2 to TRBJ2-1, with D possibly matching TRBD2 (6 bases). The CDR3 extends over 14 amino acids. V was pared by 3 bases and J by 5 bases, with 11 bases between. The germline V gene encodes CDR1 SNHLY and CDR2 FYNNEI. CDR3 residues: CASSDIAAHNEQFF. CDR3 nucleotides: TGTGCCAGCAGTGACATAGCGGCCCACAATGAGCAGTTCTTC.

V gene TRBV19 combines with J gene TRBJ2-7, with D perhaps TRBD1 (5 bases). Germline assignment: CDR1 LNHDA and CDR2 SQIVND (reference sequence). V shed 6 bases and J shed 4 bases, with 25 bases lying between them. This CDR3 is 17 amino acids long. CDR3 in amino acids: CASRSKPDILGVYEQYF. DNA of the CDR3: TGTGCCAGTAGATCTAAACCGGACATCCTAGGAGTTTACGAGCAGTACTTC.

The gene calls are TRBV11-2 and TRBJ1-6; 10 bases match TRBD1. This CDR3 has 16 amino acids. Trimming at V came to 5 bases and at J to 6 bases, leaving 7 bases not matched to a gene. CDR1 and CDR2 from the germline V gene are SGHAT and FQNNGV. The DNA of the CDR3 is TGTGCCAGCAGCCCTCTACGGACAGGGGGTAATTCACCCCTCCACTTT. Its translation is CASSPLRTGGNSPLHF. Filled out from reference TRBV11-2 and TRBJ1-6, the complete variable domain reads EAGVAQSPRYKIIEKRQSVAFWCNPISGHATLYWYQQILGQGPKLLIQFQNNGVVDDSQLPKDRFSAERLKGVDSTLKIQPAKLEDSAVYLCASSPLRTGGNSPLHFGNGTRLTVT.

V gene TRBV10-2 combines with J gene TRBJ1-1; 7 nucleotides match TRBD1. CDR3 size: 15 residues. Trimming took 6 bases from V and 3 from J; bases not matched to a gene: 10. From germline, CDR1 is WSHSY and CDR2 SAAADI. The CDR3 is CASRERNRGYTEAFF. The CDR3 coding sequence is TGCGCCAGCAGAGAGAGGAACAGGGGATACACTGAAGCTTTCTTT.

The J gene is TRBJ2-7, the V gene TRBV6-1, with 8 bases matching TRBD2. V lost 2 bases, J lost 6 bases, and 9 bases stayed unmatched. The CDR3 loop spans 15 amino acids. Germline CDR1 MNHNS, CDR2 SASEGT. CDR3 amino acids: CASSERTGGFLEQYF. CDR3 nucleotide sequence: TGTGCCAGCAGTGAACGAACGGGAGGGTTTCTCGAGCAGTACTTC.

The rearrangement uses TRBV4-2 and TRBJ1-1; D not resolved. V dropped 3 bases and J dropped 3 bases, with 14 bases sitting between them. The CDR3 consists of 15 residues. CDR1 and CDR2 (germline): LGHNA, YNFKEQ. This chain's CDR3 is CASSQEGDVDTEAFF. The CDR3 nucleotides read TGTGCCAGCAGCCAGGAGGGAGACGTCGACACTGAAGCTTTCTTT.

The chain joins TRBV4-2 to TRBJ2-1, with D unclear. CDR1 LGHNA and CDR2 YNFKEQ come from the germline V gene. CDR3 length: 13 residues. V was clipped by 4 bases and J by 4 bases, with 8 bases between them. The CDR3 DNA sequence: TGTGCCAGCAGCCCCTGGCTGTACAATGAGCAGTTCTTC. This encodes CASSPWLYNEQFF.

The chain has TRBV30 and TRBJ1-1; the match to TRBD1 covers 7 bases. CDR3 length: 15 amino acids. Unmatched junction bases numbered 9, after V lost 1 base and J lost 4 bases. Germline CDR1 and CDR2: GTSNPN and SVGIG (reference sequence). CDR3 DNA: TGTGCCTGGAGTGAGACAGGGTTAAAACTCACTGAAGCTTTCTTT. Protein product: CAWSETGLKLTEAFF.

This sequence joins TRBV18 and TRBJ1-1; possible D gene TRBD1, 5 bases. V dropped 3 bases and J dropped 9 bases, with 14 bases sitting between them. CDR1 and CDR2 from the germline V gene are KGHSH and LQKENI. The CDR3 covers 13 residues. The CDR3 bases are TGTGCCAGCTCACCCTCCGACAGCCGAAAAGCTTTCTTT. It specifies CASSPSDSRKAFF.

This chain joins TRBV5-5 and TRBJ1-5, with a weak D call TRBD1 (5 bases). The germline CDR1 and CDR2 sequences are SGHKS and YYEKEE (reference sequence). V lost 4 bases and J lost 0, with 20 bases in between. CDR3 size: 18 residues. This CDR3 reads CASSGQPPQSYSNQPQHF. The CDR3 DNA reads TGTGCCAGCAGCGGACAACCACCACAGAGCTATAGCAATCAGCCCCAGCATTTT.

The rearrangement joins TRBV28 to TRBJ1-3; 8 nucleotides align to TRBD1. Germline CDR1 and CDR2: MDHEN and SYDVKM. J gave up 4 bases and V 5 bases, and 4 bases lay outside the gene matches. This CDR3 spans 14 amino acids. The CDR3 reads CASSDTGGGNTIYF. The CDR3 nucleotides are TGTGCCAGCAGTGACACAGGGGGGGGAAACACCATATATTTT.